Listed here are 16 T cell receptor beta chains from one sample, sequenced in a study of cytomegalovirus exposure and HLA in healthy donors (dated by TCRdb to the late 2010s). Library construction relied on the immunoSEQ multiplex PCR assay. For the multiplex PCR, a mixture combining 60 forward primers for TCR Vbeta segments and 13 reverse primers for TCR Jbeta segments was used. TCRdb took over this immuneACCESS table, retaining in-frame rearrangements with V and J assigned. Such tables are incomplete; in checked studies, under half of the missing clones stem from an unresolved V gene, and the remainder is unexplained. The sample table contains about 190,000 clones; only one count was recorded for 60% to 80% of them. The ten most abundant clones make up approximately 3.1% of the sample. The sample comprised PBMCs. The source of these receptors is a woman aged 25-40 years in good health and CMV-seropositive.

V and J are TRBV6-4 and TRBJ1-2, with 11 bases identical to TRBD1. Germline V lookup: CDR1 MRHNA, CDR2 SNTAGT. Trimming took 5 bases from V and 8 from J; bases not matched to a gene: 10. The CDR3 contains 15 residues. CDR3 nucleotide sequence: TGTGCCAGCAGTCCACGGACAGGGGGCCTGTGGGGCTACACCTTC. Protein: CASSPRTGGLWGYTF.

This rearrangement joins TRBV5-1 to TRBJ2-5, with a possible D match to TRBD2 (5 bases). Per the germline V gene, CDR1 is SGHRS and CDR2 is YFSETQ. CDR3 size: 13 residues. V lost 4 bases, J lost 1 base, and 8 bases lay in between. CDR3 amino acids: CASSPGIQETQYF. Written as DNA, the CDR3 is TGCGCCAGCAGCCCGGGAATCCAAGAGACCCAGTACTTC.

The V call is TRBV5-1, the J call TRBJ1-1; 10 positions agree with TRBD1. The germline V gene has CDR1 SGHRS and CDR2 YFSETQ. The CDR3 length is 17 residues. Unmatched junction bases numbered 15, after V lost 5 bases and J lost 5 bases. DNA of the CDR3: TGCGCCAGCAGGCTGGGGACAGGGGTAAATAGGCGGACTGAAGCTTTCTTT. This codes for CASRLGTGVNRRTEAFF.

The chain is built from TRBV7-9 and TRBJ2-3; 8 positions agree with TRBD2. Germline-derived CDR1 and CDR2 are SEHNR and FQNEAQ (reference sequence). With 5 bases clipped from V and 3 bases from J, the junction kept 7 bases outside the gene matches. This CDR3 contains 15 residues. CDR3 sequence: CASSGLAGGTDTQYF. The CDR3 nucleotides are TGTGCCAGCAGCGGACTAGCTGGGGGTACAGATACGCAGTATTTT.

This chain connects TRBV18 to TRBJ2-6, with a possible D match to TRBD1 (5 bases). The CDR3 is 16 amino acids. Germline V gene sequence: CDR1 KGHSH, CDR2 LQKENI. V lost 6 bases and J 0 bases, leaving 12 bases between the germline ends. The CDR3 here is CASSYDSTSGANVLTF. For the CDR3, the DNA is TGTGCCAGCTCTTATGACAGTACCTCTGGGGCCAACGTCCTGACTTTC.

The chain employs TRBV7-9 and TRBJ1-5; D is ambiguous. The CDR3 extends over 16 amino acids. Germline assignment: CDR1 SEHNR and CDR2 FQNEAQ (reference sequence). The V end lost 0 bases, the J end lost 2 bases, and 11 bases lay between the germline ends. CDR3 coding DNA: TGTGCCAGCAGCTTAGCATCCCTCGGTGGCAATCAGCCCCAGCATTTT. Translated, it gives CASSLASLGGNQPQHF.

The chain is built from TRBV6-4 and TRBJ1-6; TRBD1 matches at 9 bases. Trimming at V came to 0 bases and at J to 7 bases, leaving 4 bases not matched to a gene. The germline CDR1 and CDR2 sequences are MRHNA and SNTAGT. The CDR3 has 16 residues. The chain's CDR3 is CASSDSRTGENSPLHF. CDR3 in DNA: TGTGCCAGCAGTGACTCTAGGACAGGGGAAAATTCACCCCTCCACTTT.

The rearrangement joins TRBV25-1 to TRBJ2-3, with TRBD1 matching 8 bases. This CDR3 has 14 amino acids. CDR1 is MGHDK and CDR2 is SYGVNS in the germline V gene. J lost 3 bases, V lost 5 bases, and 4 bases had no gene match. DNA for the CDR3: TGTGCCAGCAGTTCCCGGACAGGGACAGATACGCAGTATTTT. Translation: CASSSRTGTDTQYF.

The chain carries TRBV4-2 and TRBJ2-2; TRBD2 is a possible D gene (6 bases). V lost 1 base to trimming and J lost 8 bases, with 23 bases between them. Germline CDR1 is LGHNA and CDR2 is YNFKEQ. This CDR3 is built from 18 residues. The CDR3 DNA is TGTGCCAGCAGCCAAGGAGGGGTACGGGAGCGTCGGTCGGGGGAGCTGTTTTTT. Residues: CASSQGGVRERRSGELFF.

J is TRBJ1-1 and V is TRBV5-5, with D maybe TRBD1 (5 bases). The CDR3 totals 14 residues. V lost 0 bases and J 5 bases, leaving 11 bases between the germline ends. Germline lookup yields CDR1 SGHKS and CDR2 YYEKEE (reference sequence). CDR3 protein: CASSLVWGGTEAFF. For the CDR3, the DNA is TGTGCCAGCAGCTTGGTGTGGGGGGGAACTGAAGCTTTCTTT.

This clone appeared a single time. The genes are TRBV12-5 and TRBJ2-1; 8 bases align to TRBD1. The CDR3 loop spans 15 amino acids. CDR1 is LGHNT and CDR2 is FRNRAP in the germline V gene. V lost 3 bases, J lost 8 bases, and 9 bases stayed unmatched. The CDR3 here is CASGFHQGARDEQFF. In DNA, the CDR3 is TGTGCTAGTGGTTTCCATCAGGGGGCGCGGGATGAGCAGTTCTTC.

The chain has TRBV5-4 and TRBJ2-3; 11 positions match TRBD2. Per germline, CDR1 SGHNT and CDR2 YYREEE (reference sequence). The CDR3 has 15 residues. Trimming took 4 bases from V and 1 from J; bases not matched to a gene: 2. Written as DNA, the CDR3 is TGTGCCAGCAGCGTGACTAGCGGGGGCACAGATACGCAGTATTTT. Amino acid sequence: CASSVTSGGTDTQYF.

The chain recombines TRBV20-1 with TRBJ1-2; D is perhaps TRBD1 (6 bases). This CDR3 contains 11 residues. V gave up 1 base and J gave up 8 bases, with 8 bases separating them. Per the germline V gene, CDR1 is DFQATT and CDR2 is SNEGSKA (reference sequence). The CDR3 here is CSARAGEGYTF. CDR3 coding DNA: TGCAGTGCTAGAGCAGGGGAGGGCTACACCTTC.

There are a few counts of this clone. The chain is built from TRBV19 and TRBJ2-7; 8 positions agree with TRBD1. V lost 1 base and J lost 2; bases outside the gene matches: 4. Germline V CDR1 and CDR2: LNHDA, SQIVND (reference sequence). CDR3 length: 15 residues. The CDR3: CASSIGGQGPYEQYF. The CDR3 DNA reads TGTGCCAGTAGTATAGGTGGACAGGGACCCTACGAGCAGTACTTC. Based on the CDR3 plus reference TRBV19 and TRBJ2-7, the full variable domain is DGGITQSPKYLFRKEGQNVTLSCEQNLNHDAMYWYRQDPGQGLRLIYYSQIVNDFQKGDIAEGYSVSREKKESFPLTVTSAQKNPTAFYLCASSIGGQGPYEQYFGPGTRLTVT.

Of note for this clone: At one of its ends the junction is not consistent with the germline gene, which may arise from a read error. The V and J genes are TRBV4-1 and TRBJ1-1; D gene uncertain. From germline, CDR1 is MGHRA and CDR2 YSYEKL. The CDR3 totals 14 residues. CDR3 DNA sequence: TGCGCCGGCAGCCAAGTTGAGTCGAACACTGAAGCTTTCTTT. It encodes CAGSQVESNTEAFF.

This sequence joins TRBV29-1 and TRBJ1-5, with D perhaps matching TRBD1 (6 bases). Trimming left V 6 bases short and J 6 bases short, with 15 bases between. Germline values: CDR1 SQVTM, CDR2 ANQGSEA. This CDR3 contains 13 residues. This chain's CDR3 is CSVVTGLGQPQHF. DNA of the CDR3: TGCAGCGTAGTAACAGGGCTCGGTCAGCCCCAGCATTTT.